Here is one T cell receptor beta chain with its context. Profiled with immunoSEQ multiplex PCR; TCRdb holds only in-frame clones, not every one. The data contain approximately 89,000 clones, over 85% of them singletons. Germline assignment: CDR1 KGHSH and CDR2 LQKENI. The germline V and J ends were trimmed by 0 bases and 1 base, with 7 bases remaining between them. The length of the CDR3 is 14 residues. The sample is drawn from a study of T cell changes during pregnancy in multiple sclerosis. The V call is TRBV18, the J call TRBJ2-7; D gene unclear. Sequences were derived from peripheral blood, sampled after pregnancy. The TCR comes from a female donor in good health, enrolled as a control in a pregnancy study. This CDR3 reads CASSPPTRSYEQYF. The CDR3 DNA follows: TGTGCCAGCTCACCACCGACACGTTCCTACGAGCAGTACTTC.